The rows below give T cell receptor beta chains drawn from one sample of a study of T cell changes during pregnancy in multiple sclerosis. Measured with immunoSEQ multiplex PCR; TCRdb has only the in-frame clones, and not every one. The sample has approximately 46,000 clones, 80% to 90% seen once; the top ten hold 1.2%. The sequences come from CD4+ T cells from peripheral blood mononuclear cells, collected after pregnancy. These receptors were obtained from a female donor with multiple sclerosis, enrolled in a pregnancy study. Both conserved end residues are trimmed from each CDR3.

>TRBV5-1|TRBJ1-1
ASSLAGETEAF
>TRBV7-3|TRBJ1-2
ASSPGQGNYGYT
>TRBV10-3|TRBJ2-1
AISEGLAGAEQF
>TRBV7-3|TRBJ2-3
ASSLTSSGRTDTQY
>TRBV9|TRBJ1-1
ASSDTNTEAF
>TRBV7-3|TRBJ2-3
ASSLSASTDTQY
>TRBV27|TRBJ2-2
ASRRDMNTGELF
>TRBV28|TRBJ2-2
ASSISGASGTGELF
>TRBV5-1|TRBJ2-5
ASSLESGNQETQY
>TRBV6-5|TRBJ1-5
ASSPDRGYQPQH
>TRBV7-9|TRBJ2-3
ASSLGLNTDTQY
>TRBV14|TRBJ2-6
ASSQAGGTPAGANVLT
>TRBV28|TRBJ2-7
ASSFDSTYEQY
>TRBV5-1|TRBJ2-3
ASSLAAGSTDTQY
>TRBV7-9|TRBJ2-1
ASSVGDSGSFGQF
>TRBV10-3|TRBJ1-2
AISEGPGDYGYT
>TRBV7-2|TRBJ2-3
ASSLYPRDTDTQY
>TRBV4-1|TRBJ1-3
ASSRIAGDRGDTIY
>TRBV10-1|TRBJ2-6
ASSAGGSGANVLT
>TRBV10-3|TRBJ2-5
AIRDRVGETQY
>TRBV28|TRBJ2-5
ASSPLGLQETQY
>TRBV5-6|TRBJ2-2
ASSLVEGPNTGELF
>TRBV28|TRBJ2-7
ASSLLAGVYEQY
>TRBV7-9|TRBJ1-1
ASSLGQMNTEAF
>TRBV7-9|TRBJ2-2
ASILLGDTGELF
>TRBV28|TRBJ1-4
ASSQGGKLF
>TRBV18|TRBJ1-3
ASSPGEISGNTIY
>TRBV5-8|TRBJ1-1
ASSSYREAF
>TRBV5-1|TRBJ2-3
ASSLGSSTDTQY
>TRBV5-6|TRBJ1-5
ASSGQGAPNQPQH
>TRBV27|TRBJ2-2
ASSLSGHTTGELF
>TRBV6-5|TRBJ1-1
ASSRRGTEAF
>TRBV21-1|TRBJ1-1
ASSGTGTGVTEAF
>TRBV5-1|TRBJ1-5
ASSPRGGNQPQH
>TRBV29-1|TRBJ2-7
SAFTTKQY
>TRBV5-1|TRBJ1-2
ASSLIFDRGGGDYGYT
>TRBV5-1|TRBJ1-1
ASSQDLGSTEAF
>TRBV6-1|TRBJ2-7
ASTGPASYEQY
>TRBV18|TRBJ2-3
ASSPEGLDTQY
>TRBV27|TRBJ1-5
ASSFYPGTGVQPQH
>TRBV9|TRBJ1-2
ASSESEEYTQTHNYGYT
>TRBV5-1|TRBJ1-2
ASSLDGQGRGGYT
>TRBV18|TRBJ1-1
ASSPGSAGFTEAF
>TRBV5-1|TRBJ2-3
ASSLTESGSYADTQY
>TRBV4-2|TRBJ1-1
ASSQPDRGGEAF
>TRBV6-1|TRBJ1-5
ASRGTGGEGQPQH
>TRBV28|TRBJ2-3
ASSLSGLAGDTDTQY
>TRBV2|TRBJ2-7
ASSEGRGSYEQY
>TRBV6-5|TRBJ1-5
ASSRTGGGQPQH
>TRBV28|TRBJ2-3
AITGLAGTDTQY
>TRBV28|TRBJ2-7
ASRRTSGGSSYEQY
>TRBV29-1|TRBJ1-1
SVGDMNTEAF
>TRBV28|TRBJ1-5
ASSSGQGVGNQPQH
>TRBV29-1|TRBJ1-2
SVEQGTYGYT
>TRBV5-1|TRBJ1-4
ASSWGDRAPNEKLF
>TRBV7-2|TRBJ1-5
ASSPYRTVQPQH
>TRBV4-1|TRBJ1-3
ASSLITVNSGNTIY
>TRBV6-5|TRBJ1-2
ASNSGGGDYGYT
>TRBV19|TRBJ1-5
ASSPGGYGNQPQH